This T cell receptor beta chain was sequenced in a study of blood T cell repertoires in COVID-19. Looking at the study overall: Specimens from acute and convalescent COVID-19 originated in the United States, Italy and Spain. PBMCs, B-cell-depleted T cells, or T cells provided the cDNA or gDNA that made up the material.

Per the study methods: Counts of nucleated cells, estimated from reference gene primer amplification, were obtained. The table came from immunoSEQ multiplex PCR; TCRdb's copy has only in-frame clones and leaves some out. For V, J and clone size, that table is used; D and trimming come from the DNA. The repertoire has 84,000 or so clones, around four fifths of them found once; the top ten carry about 9.9%. The CDR3 runs to 14 residues. V lost 6 bases and J lost 5; bases outside the gene matches: 8. From germline, CDR1 is SNHLY and CDR2 FYNNEI. The V gene is TRBV2, the J gene TRBJ1-1, with TRBD1 matching over 8 bases. What was sequenced was peripheral blood. This receptor was obtained from a human donor in a cohort sampled during active COVID-19. In DNA form, the CDR3 reads TGTGCCAGCAGGGCCGGGACAGGAAGGACTGAAGCTTTCTTT. Its protein product is CASRAGTGRTEAFF.